This T cell receptor beta chain was obtained from a study of CD8+ T cells in alopecia areata. At the level of the study: Tofacitinib continued for 6 to 18 months and was then withheld for 6 months.

Trimming took 0 bases from V and 3 from J, leaving 10 bases between them. The CDR3 is 15 amino acids. Per the germline V gene, CDR1 is SGHRS and CDR2 is YFSETQ. Findings of the study overall: Lesional scalp displayed greater clonality than normal scalp, most notably in alopecia totalis/universalis. Scalp clonality, along with expanded CD8+ clones among the top 100, was significantly decreased by tofacitinib.

As concerns this clone: Its cognate antigen is unknown.

Treatment: oral pan-JAK inhibitor, 5-10 mg twice daily. Sampling of alopecia areata patients yielded lesional scalp punch biopsies as well as peripheral blood. RNA extraction and reverse transcription yielded cDNA as sequencing template. Here immunoSEQ multiplex PCR was the method, and the copy in TCRdb shows in-frame clones only, minus some. The repertoire holds over 200,000 clones, with around three fifths as singletons. V is TRBV5-1 and J is TRBJ2-1; no reliable D call. The specimen was CD4+ T cells sorted from blood, collected at week 4, from a patient treated with tofacitinib. The sequence was obtained from a human donor with alopecia areata. The CDR3 loop is CASSLETNFYNEQFF. For the CDR3, the DNA is TGCGCCAGCAGCTTGGAAACGAACTTCTACAATGAGCAGTTCTTC.